The clone carrying this TCR beta chain came up many times. A J-beta primer mix and a sample-barcoded 5' primer were used in a second PCR of roughly 6 to 11 cycles. MiXCR was run by TCRdb on the 5' RACE reads, yielding one entry per CDR3 protein. This sample has approximately 2,000,000 distinct CDR3 sequences, with around 42% found just once. Germline CDR1 SQVTM, CDR2 ANQGSEA. This CDR3 comprises 14 residues. V shed 6 bases, J shed 5 bases, and the junction held 12 bases outside the gene matches. This entry is derived from a study of blood T cells in healthy people across ages. With each sample, at least 5 micrograms of total RNA were extracted.

This sequence originates from a human donor in good health. The chain has TRBV29-1 and TRBJ2-5; TRBD1 matches at 7 bases. Material: blood. CDR3 in amino acids: CSVSFRGQKETQYF. As DNA, the CDR3 is TGCAGCGTCTCCTTCCGGGGACAGAAGGAGACCCAGTACTTC.